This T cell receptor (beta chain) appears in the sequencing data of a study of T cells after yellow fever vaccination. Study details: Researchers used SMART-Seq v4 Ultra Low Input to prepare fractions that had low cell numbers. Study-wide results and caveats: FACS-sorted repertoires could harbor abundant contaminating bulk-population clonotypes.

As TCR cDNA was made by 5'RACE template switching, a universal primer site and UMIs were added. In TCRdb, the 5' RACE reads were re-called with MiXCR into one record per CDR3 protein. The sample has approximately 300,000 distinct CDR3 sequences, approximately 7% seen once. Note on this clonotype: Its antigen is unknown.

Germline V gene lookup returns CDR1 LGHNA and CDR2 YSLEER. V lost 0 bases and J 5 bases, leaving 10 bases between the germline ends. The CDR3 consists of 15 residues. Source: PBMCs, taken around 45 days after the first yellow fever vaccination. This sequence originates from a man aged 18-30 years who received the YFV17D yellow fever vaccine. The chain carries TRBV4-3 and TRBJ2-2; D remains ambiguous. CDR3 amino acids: CASSQDRLDTGELFF. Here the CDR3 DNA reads TGCGCCAGCAGCCAAGATAGGCTAGATACCGGGGAGCTGTTTTTT.